This T cell receptor (beta chain) emerged from a study of control samples from healthy donors and cancer patients (dated by TCRdb to about 2020). The germline V and J ends show losses of 7 bases and 3 bases respectively, and no gene match explains 0 bases of the junction. Looking up the germline V gene yields CDR1 SGHRS and CDR2 YFSETQ. Inclusive of the bounding cysteine and phenylalanine, the CDR3 is 11 residues long. The DNA shown is the 33-base CDR3, in frame from base 1. Comment on this clone: Which antigen it targets is not known. Within one base of it there is no much larger clone, and no base qualities were kept.

Libraries were made using the immunoSEQ multiplex PCR assay. The table comes from immuneACCESS by way of TCRdb, which keeps in-frame sequences with V and J called. Part of the clones is missing from these tables; in studies checked, under half for an unresolved V gene and the rest for unknown reasons. The sample table lists roughly 51,000 clones, about nine tenths of them with a count of one. The ten largest make up around 1.4% of the sample. Sequencing was carried out using PBMCs. The source is a man aged 40-55 years with colorectal cancer. The chain links TRBV5-1 with TRBJ1-1, with TRBD1 matching 7 junction bases. Here the CDR3 is given as CASQGDTEAFF. The DNA is as follows: TGCGCCAGCCAGGGGGACACTGAAGCTTTCTTT.